The present T cell receptor beta chain was sequenced within a study of T cells expressing NK-cell markers. About the study: There were seven HCMV-seropositive donors and one seronegative donor among the eight sequenced.

Beta-chain TCR cDNA was generated via 5'RACE template switching with UMIs. Reanalyzing the 5' RACE reads, TCRdb keeps one entry per CDR3 protein, without DNA. The sample has 350,000 to 400,000 distinct CDR3 sequences. On this clonotype itself: Antigen specificity is unknown.

Broader study findings: There were several donors in whom these clonotypes also led the CD3+CD56-NKG2C+ fraction.

This CDR3 region has 14 residues. CDR1 is MDHEN and CDR2 is SYDVKM in the germline V gene. The rearrangement uses TRBV28 and TRBJ2-1; no DNA is available, so the TRBD2 call from TCRdb remains unchecked. Material for sequencing was blood T cells: a sorted CD56 or NKG2C T cell subset, CD4+ or CD8+ T cells, or bulk PBMC T cells (not recorded which). The sequence was obtained from a woman aged 45-65 years in good health. The CDR3 loop is CASSPSGTRNEQFF.